What follows is one TCR beta chain and its context. Produced via immunoSEQ multiplex PCR; TCRdb's table is partial and in-frame only. The repertoire has more than 110,000 clones, roughly 89% of them found once; the top ten carry 2.5% to 3.5%. This sample was taken from a study of blood T cell repertoires in COVID-19. V lost 0 bases to trimming and J lost 9 bases; unmatched junction nucleotides: 10. The CDR3 contains 17 residues. Germline lookup yields CDR1 SGHRS and CDR2 YFSETQ. The clonotype originates from a man aged 55 to 70 with active or convalescent COVID-19. The chain joins TRBV5-1 to TRBJ2-1; 12 nucleotides agree with TRBD2. The source material was peripheral blood. CDR3 protein: CASSLVPASGRAAEQFF. Here the CDR3 DNA reads TGCGCCAGCAGCTTGGTCCCGGCTAGCGGGAGGGCAGCTGAGCAGTTCTTC.